This note documents a single TCR beta chain sequence. Its target is unknown. Time point given: week 35, safety follow-up. Doses comprised 300 ug of mutant IDH1 20-mer peptide each, plus topical imiquimod. TCRdb keeps only in-frame clones here, not all; method: immunoSEQ multiplex PCR. This repertoire shows 40,000 to 55,000 clones, around 80% found once; its top ten account for 12%. The germline CDR1 and CDR2 sequences are SQVTM and ANQGSEA. V was clipped by 7 bases and J by 2 bases, with 14 bases between them. The CDR3 has 13 residues. The sample originates from a study of a mutant IDH1 vaccine in newly diagnosed glioma. Study-level information: Vaccination began 4-6 weeks post radiotherapy alone, or with temozolomide cycles. Patients arrived already treated with radiotherapy, temozolomide, or both, most having had both. At week 47 came visit V13, while visit V12 had come at week 35.

The genes are TRBV29-1 and TRBJ1-1, with no clear D. This TCR was sampled from a man aged 35 to 55 with glioma. Sample: PBMCs, taken from a glioma patient whose treatment included an IDH1 peptide vaccine. The CDR3 sequence: CSAARALNTEAFF. The CDR3 coding sequence is TGCAGCGCCGCTCGGGCTCTAAACACTGAAGCTTTCTTT. The full variable domain, with the rest looked up from reference TRBV29-1 and TRBJ1-1, is SAVISQKPSRDICQRGTSLTIQCQVDSQVTMMFWYRQQPGQSLTLIATANQGSEATYESGFVIDKFPISRPNLTFSTLTVSNMSPEDSSIYLCSAARALNTEAFFGQGTRLTVV.